This T cell receptor beta chain comes out of a study of T-cell reconstitution after alpha-beta-depleted transplantation in children. In its sample, this clonotype was seen a few times. No antigen is known for it. Researchers prepared the TCRbeta library using unique molecular identifiers, the study reports. One entry per CDR3 protein, called by TCRdb with MiXCR from the PCR reads. Counted here are almost 500,000 distinct CDR3 sequences, roughly a tenth occurring once; the ten biggest clones make up 2% to 2.5%. Trimming took off 6 bases at V and 0 bases at J, with 17 bases between the two ends. This CDR3 spans 17 amino acids. The study, taken as a whole, reports: About two months after transplant, alpha-beta T cells reportedly came from several hundred expanded graft clones. The authors attributed T-cell counts and diversity one year after transplant mostly to newly produced T cells.

The rearrangement links TRBV12-3 or TRBV12-4 to TRBJ2-2; TRBD2 is a possible D gene (6 bases). This TCR came from a child aged 2 to 10 with inherited bone marrow failure, due to receive a stem cell transplant. The material was PBMCs, obtained before TCRalphabeta/CD19-depleted stem cell transplant. The CDR3 region has the DNA TGTGCCAGCAGAAACCCCGGGGCGGGGTCGAACACCGGGGAGCTGTTTTTT. Its translation is CASRNPGAGSNTGELFF.